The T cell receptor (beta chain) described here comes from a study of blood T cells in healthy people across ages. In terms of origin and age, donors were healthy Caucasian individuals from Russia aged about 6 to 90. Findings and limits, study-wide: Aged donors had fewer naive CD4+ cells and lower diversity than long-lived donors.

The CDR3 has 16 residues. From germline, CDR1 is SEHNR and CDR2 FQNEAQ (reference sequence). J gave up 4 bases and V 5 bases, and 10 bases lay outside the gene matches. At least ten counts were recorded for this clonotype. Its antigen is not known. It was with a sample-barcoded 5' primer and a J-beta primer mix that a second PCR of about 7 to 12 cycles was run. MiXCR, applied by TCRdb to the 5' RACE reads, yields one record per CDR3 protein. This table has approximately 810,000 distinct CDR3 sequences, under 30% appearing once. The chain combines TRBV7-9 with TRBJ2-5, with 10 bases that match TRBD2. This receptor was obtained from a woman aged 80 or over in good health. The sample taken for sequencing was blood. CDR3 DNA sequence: TGTGCCAGCAGCCTCAGGGGGACTAGCGTCGGAGAGACCCAGTACTTC. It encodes CASSLRGTSVGETQYF.